The 25 T cell receptor beta chains in this list originate from one sample, sequenced in a study of blood T cell repertoires in COVID-19. Libraries were prepared by immunoSEQ multiplex PCR; TCRdb keeps only in-frame clonotypes and omits some of them. The sample lists tens of thousands of clones; around 90% were seen once. The specimen was peripheral blood. Receptor source: a man aged 45 to 65 with COVID-19, enrolled during active disease.

The V gene is TRBV9, the J gene TRBJ2-2; 10 positions match TRBD1. CDR3 length: 17 residues. Germline values: CDR1 SGDLS, CDR2 YYNGEE. V shed 0 bases, J shed 5 bases, and the junction held 7 bases outside the gene matches. CDR3 sequence: CASSVEPGQGPTGELFF. The CDR3 nucleotides are TGTGCCAGCAGCGTAGAACCGGGACAGGGGCCTACCGGGGAGCTGTTTTTT.

This rearrangement joins TRBV7-8 to TRBJ1-5; 7 positions match TRBD1. This CDR3 is 15 amino acids long. With 1 base clipped from V and 4 bases from J, the junction kept 4 bases outside the gene matches. From germline, CDR1 is SGHVS and CDR2 FQNEAQ. This CDR3 reads CASSLVTGSNQPQHF. CDR3 nucleotides: TGTGCCAGCAGCTTAGTGACAGGGTCAAATCAGCCCCAGCATTTT.

This chain links TRBV5-1 with TRBJ1-5; D uncertain. This CDR3 spans 15 amino acids. Trimming removed 1 base from V and 0 bases from J, with 8 bases in between. The germline V gene encodes CDR1 SGHRS and CDR2 YFSETQ. Here the CDR3 reads CASSLYINSNQPQHF. In DNA, the CDR3 is TGCGCCAGCAGCTTGTATATTAATAGCAATCAGCCCCAGCATTTT.

This clone was seen a single time. The gene calls are TRBV27 and TRBJ2-7; the D gene is possibly TRBD1 (5 bases). V lost 8 bases and J 2 bases, leaving 16 bases between the germline ends. This CDR3 is 14 amino acids long. Germline CDR1 reads MNHEY; CDR2 reads SMNVEV (reference sequence). CDR3 bases: TGTGCCAGCGCAAGGGCAGGGTTCGCCTACGAGCAGTACTTC. Protein: CASARAGFAYEQYF.

CDR3 DNA sequence: TGTGCCAGCAGCTCCTACAGGGCCCCTAACTATGGCTACACCTTC. This translates into CASSSYRAPNYGYTF. The genes are TRBV5-4 and TRBJ1-2; D possibly corresponds to TRBD1 (6 bases). Per the germline V gene, CDR1 is SGHNT and CDR2 is YYREEE (reference sequence). Trimming pared 3 bases from V and 0 bases from J, leaving 12 bases between. The CDR3 has 15 amino acids.

This chain links TRBV5-1 with TRBJ2-5; TRBD2 agrees at 7 bases. From germline, CDR1 is SGHRS and CDR2 YFSETQ. Trimming took 4 bases from V and 3 from J; bases not matched to a gene: 6. The CDR3 runs to 14 residues. The CDR3 DNA sequence: TGCGCCAGCAGCCCGGGGGGTGGGGAAGAGACCCAGTACTTC. Translating it yields CASSPGGGEETQYF.

A few counts support this clone. The gene calls are TRBV30 and TRBJ1-4, with TRBD1 as a possible D gene (6 bases). The length of the CDR3 is 15 residues. V was trimmed by 3 bases and J by 4 bases, leaving 15 bases between them. CDR1 is GTSNPN and CDR2 is SVGIG in the germline V gene (reference sequence). DNA of the CDR3: TGTGCCTGGAGGGGCCCCCGGGACAATAATGAAAAACTGTTTTTT. Protein: CAWRGPRDNNEKLFF.

The genes are TRBV5-4 and TRBJ1-1; a weak D match, TRBD1 (5 bases). In germline, CDR1 is SGHNT, CDR2 YYREEE (reference sequence). This CDR3 has 16 amino acids. V lost 4 bases to trimming and J lost 2 bases, with 18 bases between them. In DNA form, the CDR3 reads TGTGCCAGCAGCCCCCCGTCAAGGGGAAGAAACACTGAAGCTTTCTTT. Protein sequence: CASSPPSRGRNTEAFF.

V usage is TRBV7-8 and J usage is TRBJ1-5; a possible D gene is TRBD1 (5 bases). V dropped 1 base and J dropped 5 bases, with 12 bases sitting between them. The CDR3 runs 15 residues. CDR1 is SGHVS, CDR2 FQNEAQ, per germline. The CDR3 protein is CASSLGARVDQPQHF. CDR3 nucleotide sequence: TGTGCCAGCAGCTTAGGTGCCAGGGTCGATCAGCCCCAGCATTTT.

The chain is built from TRBV6-2 or TRBV6-3 and TRBJ2-7; TRBD2 agrees at 7 bases. Germline CDR1 and CDR2: MNHEY and SVGEGT. CDR3 size: 15 residues. The ends lost 3 bases at V and 1 base at J; junction bases unmatched: 6. The CDR3 loop reads CASSYQRGLSYEQYF. As DNA, the CDR3 is TGTGCCAGCAGTTATCAGCGGGGATTATCCTACGAGCAGTACTTC.

V and J are TRBV2 and TRBJ1-2; D perhaps matches TRBD1 (6 bases). This CDR3 has 13 amino acids. Germline lookup yields CDR1 SNHLY and CDR2 FYNNEI. The V end lost 3 bases, the J end lost 4 bases, and 9 bases lay between the germline ends. The chain's CDR3 is CASSDRGSYGYTF. The CDR3 DNA reads TGTGCCAGCAGTGACAGGGGAAGCTATGGCTACACCTTC.

This sequence joins TRBV7-9 and TRBJ2-5, with D perhaps matching TRBD2 (6 bases). Germline V CDR1 and CDR2: SEHNR, FQNEAQ (reference sequence). The CDR3 has 16 amino acids. Trimming shortened V by 5 bases and J by 4 bases, and 20 bases separated the two germline ends. CDR3 loop: CASSALPGRERETQYF. CDR3 nucleotide sequence: TGTGCCAGCAGCGCTTTACCGGGACGGGAGAGAGAGACCCAGTACTTC.

The CDR3 nucleotides are TGCGCCAGCAGCCTCGGACAGGTTAGCAATCAGCCCCAGCATTTT. Its translation is CASSLGQVSNQPQHF. V gene TRBV4-1 combines with J gene TRBJ1-5; TRBD1 matches 7 bases. CDR3 size: 15 residues. Germline CDR1 is MGHRA and CDR2 is YSYEKL. V trimming: 4 bases; J trimming: 0 bases; junction bases outside the gene matches: 3.

The chain has TRBV28 and TRBJ2-2; TRBD2 matches at 11 bases. CDR3 length equals 17 residues. After removal of 5 bases from V and 0 bases from J, the junction contained 5 bases not matched to a gene. Germline assignment: CDR1 MDHEN and CDR2 SYDVKM. The CDR3 is CASSILAGGTNTGELFF. The CDR3, as DNA: TGTGCCAGCAGTATCCTAGCGGGGGGAACGAACACCGGGGAGCTGTTTTTT.

The rearrangement joins TRBV19 to TRBJ1-1; possibly TRBD1 for D (5 bases). The CDR3 loop spans 14 amino acids. The V gene's germline CDR1 is LNHDA and CDR2 SQIVND (reference sequence). Trimming took 5 bases from V and 0 from J, leaving 10 bases between them. CDR3 in DNA: TGTGCCAGTAGTGGAGGGGATTTGAACACTGAAGCTTTCTTT. Its protein product is CASSGGDLNTEAFF.

In nucleotides, the CDR3 is TGTGCCAGCAGTTACTTCTCCCAGGGCTTCTTT. This codes for CASSYFSQGFF. The chain combines TRBV6-6 with TRBJ1-1, with D perhaps TRBD1 (5 bases). CDR1 and CDR2 (germline): MNHNY, SVGAGI (reference sequence). The CDR3 consists of 11 residues. Trimming removed 1 base at V and 14 bases at J, with 11 bases between.

The rearrangement links TRBV7-2 to TRBJ1-4, with 7 bases matching TRBD1. Losses at the gene ends were 5 bases for V and 5 bases for J; bases not matched to a gene: 5. Looked up from germline, CDR1 is SGHTA and CDR2 is FQGNSA. CDR3 size: 14 residues. CDR3 in DNA: TGTGCCAGCAGCCCGGGAGGGGGCAATGAAAAACTGTTTTTT. Translating gives CASSPGGGNEKLFF.

The J gene is TRBJ2-7, the V gene TRBV2, with a weak D call TRBD1 (6 bases). This CDR3 region has 13 residues. V was trimmed by 8 bases and J by 2 bases, leaving 13 bases between them. Per the germline V gene, CDR1 is SNHLY and CDR2 is FYNNEI. CDR3 protein: CASADRLPYEQYF. The CDR3 DNA follows: TGTGCCAGCGCCGACAGGCTCCCCTACGAGCAGTACTTC.

The chain links TRBV15 to TRBJ1-5; D may be TRBD1 (6 bases). Trimming took off 5 bases at V and 0 bases at J, with 23 bases between the two ends. Germline V gives CDR1 LNHNV, CDR2 YYDKDF (reference sequence). The CDR3 is 19 residues long. The CDR3 is CATSEISGAAYYSNQPQHF. Here the CDR3 DNA reads TGTGCCACCAGCGAGATTTCAGGGGCTGCCTACTATAGCAATCAGCCCCAGCATTTT.

About this clone: This same CDR3 is encoded by further DNA sequences in the sample. This chain links TRBV5-1 with TRBJ2-3; D unclear. The CDR3 is made up of 14 amino acids. The germline V gene encodes CDR1 SGHRS and CDR2 YFSETQ. Between the trimmed V and J ends, which lost 2 bases and 0 bases, there was a span of 7 bases. Here the CDR3 reads CASSLGRSTDTQYF. The CDR3 DNA follows: TGCGCCAGCAGCTTAGGCAGGAGCACAGATACGCAGTATTTT. The full variable domain, in which reference TRBV5-1 and TRBJ2-3 provide the parts outside the CDR3, is KAGVTQTPRYLIKTRGQQVTLSCSPISGHRSVSWYQQTPGQGLQFLFEYFSETQRNKGNFPGRFSGRQFSNSRSEMNVSTLELGDSALYLCASSLGRSTDTQYFGPGTRLTVL.

This clone has a single count. The rearrangement joins TRBV30 to TRBJ1-3, with D tentatively TRBD1 (5 bases). Germline loops: CDR1 GTSNPN, CDR2 SVGIG (reference sequence). This CDR3 comprises 13 residues. V was cut by 8 bases and J by 0 bases, with 11 bases left in between. The CDR3 region is CALDRTSGNTIYF. Written as DNA, the CDR3 is TGTGCCCTAGACAGAACCTCTGGAAACACCATATATTTT. Full variable domain (remainder filled in from reference TRBV30 and TRBJ1-3): SQTIHQWPATLVQPVGSPLSLECTVEGTSNPNLYWYRQAAGRGLQLLFYSVGIGQISSEVPQNLSASRPQDRQFILSSKKLLLSDSGFYLCALDRTSGNTIYFGEGSWLTVV.

The chain combines TRBV9 with TRBJ1-1; D not certain. The CDR3 covers 12 residues. CDR1 SGDLS and CDR2 YYNGEE come from the germline V gene. V lost 4 bases to trimming and J lost 5 bases, with 9 bases between them. CDR3 residues: CASSSGGTEAFF. CDR3 in DNA: TGTGCCAGCAGCTCGGGTGGAACTGAAGCTTTCTTT.

Comments on this clone: This same CDR3 is encoded by further DNA sequences in the sample. The gene calls are TRBV12-3 or TRBV12-4 and TRBJ1-1, with a weak D call TRBD1 (5 bases). V was clipped by 3 bases and J by 1 base, with 6 bases between them. There are 13 residues in the CDR3. CDR3 coding DNA: TGTGCCAGCAGTTTGGGGCAGAACACTGAAGCTTTCTTT. Amino acid sequence: CASSLGQNTEAFF.

This clone was seen more than once but under ten times. The chain employs TRBV6-2 or TRBV6-3 and TRBJ1-2, with D maybe TRBD1 (5 bases). The CDR3 runs to 16 residues. In germline, CDR1 is MNHEY, CDR2 SVGEGT. V shed 0 bases and J shed 4 bases, with 15 bases lying between them. The CDR3 spells CASSYSSGGVSYGYTF. The CDR3 DNA is TGTGCCAGCAGTTACTCTTCCGGGGGAGTCAGCTATGGCTACACCTTC.

This chain joins TRBV2 and TRBJ2-5, with D perhaps matching TRBD1 (6 bases). Germline assignment: CDR1 SNHLY and CDR2 FYNNEI. CDR3 length equals 12 residues. V shed 6 bases and J shed 5 bases, with 10 bases lying between them. The CDR3: CASRAGVETQYF. In DNA, the CDR3 is TGTGCCAGCAGAGCAGGGGTGGAGACCCAGTACTTC.